What follows are 29 T cell receptor beta chains derived from one specimen sequenced in a study of CD8+ T cells in alopecia areata. RNA extraction was followed by reverse transcription into cDNA, which acted as the sequencing template. TCRdb's copy holds only in-frame clones and misses some; the assay was immunoSEQ multiplex PCR. This table holds some 130,000 clones, around 58% found once. Material: CD4+ T cells sorted from blood, obtained at week 0. The origin of the receptors is a human donor with alopecia areata.

The CDR3 DNA reads TGTGCCAGCAGCTTCGGCGGTATCTCCTACGAGCAGTACTTC. Translation: CASSFGGISYEQYF. The genes are TRBV7-9 and TRBJ2-7; D unclear. Germline CDR1 is SEHNR and CDR2 is FQNEAQ (reference sequence). This CDR3 contains 14 residues. The germline V and J ends were trimmed by 3 bases and 0 bases, with 9 bases remaining between them.

The chain carries TRBV2 and TRBJ2-6, with unresolved D. Germline CDR1 and CDR2: SNHLY and FYNNEI. Trimming removed 2 bases at V and 0 bases at J, with 17 bases between. This CDR3 has 19 residues. The CDR3 region has the DNA TGTGCCAGCAGTGAAATAACGGGTGTTACACCCTCTGGGGCCAACGTCCTGACTTTC. Translating gives CASSEITGVTPSGANVLTF. The variable domain in full, with the rest retrieved from reference TRBV2 and TRBJ2-6, is EPEVTQTPSHQVTQMGQEVILRCVPISNHLYFYWYRQILGQKVEFLVSFYNNEISEKSEIFDDQFSVERPDGSNFTLKIRSTKLEDSAMYFCASSEITGVTPSGANVLTFGAGSRLTVL.

The J gene is TRBJ1-3, the V gene TRBV30; D might be TRBD1 (6 bases). In germline, CDR1 is GTSNPN, CDR2 SVGIG (reference sequence). Trimming stripped 5 bases from V and 0 bases from J, with 14 bases between. The CDR3 extends over 15 amino acids. The CDR3 sequence: CAWGRGIASGNTIYF. CDR3 nucleotides: TGTGCCTGGGGGAGGGGGATTGCCTCTGGAAACACCATATATTTT.

The rearrangement joins TRBV7-2 to TRBJ1-6; no clear D. This CDR3 comprises 16 residues. The V and J ends lost 4 bases and 6 bases respectively, with 16 bases between them. Germline CDR1 is SGHTA and CDR2 is FQGNSA. CDR3 region: CASSSHPRGSNSPLHF. The CDR3 DNA follows: TGTGCCAGCAGCTCCCACCCAAGAGGGTCTAATTCACCCCTCCACTTT. Full variable domain (outside the CDR3, taken from reference TRBV7-2 and TRBJ1-6): GAGVSQSPSNKVTEKGKDVELRCDPISGHTALYWYRQSLGQGLEFLIYFQGNSAPDKSGLPSDRFSAERTGGSVSTLTIQRTQQEDSAVYLCASSSHPRGSNSPLHFGNGTRLTVT.

In DNA, the CDR3 is TGTGCCAGCAGGGTAGCGGGGTCAGAGACCCAGTACTTC. Residues: CASRVAGSETQYF. The V gene is TRBV6-5, the J gene TRBJ2-5; TRBD2 matches 8 bases. The CDR3 length is 13 residues. J was trimmed by 4 bases and V by 6 bases; bases with no gene match: 4. Germline CDR1 is MNHEY and CDR2 is SVGAGI.

This clone was counted a few times. The chain links TRBV5-6 to TRBJ2-3; the match to TRBD1 covers 7 bases. With 4 bases clipped from V and 5 bases from J, the junction kept 13 bases outside the gene matches. The CDR3 covers 16 residues. Germline V gene lookup returns CDR1 SGHDT and CDR2 YYEEEE. Here the CDR3 reads CASSGGPTGAGDTQYF. DNA for the CDR3: TGTGCCAGCAGCGGGGGACCCACAGGGGCCGGAGATACGCAGTATTTT.

The rearrangement uses TRBV29-1 and TRBJ2-2; D possibly corresponds to TRBD1 (5 bases). The germline gives CDR1 SQVTM, CDR2 ANQGSEA. The CDR3 is 13 residues long. The V end was cut by 6 bases, the J end by 3 bases, with 11 bases between. The CDR3 protein is CSVQGVYTGELFF. The CDR3 region has the DNA TGCAGCGTCCAGGGTGTTTACACCGGGGAGCTGTTTTTT.

V usage is TRBV29-1 and J usage is TRBJ1-1; D is perhaps TRBD1 (5 bases). The V gene's germline CDR1 is SQVTM and CDR2 ANQGSEA. V shed 7 bases and J shed 1 base, with 13 bases lying between them. This CDR3 spans 13 amino acids. The CDR3 region is CSAADRGNTEAFF. Here the CDR3 DNA reads TGCAGCGCAGCAGATAGGGGGAACACTGAAGCTTTCTTT.

The chain is built from TRBV6-5 and TRBJ2-7, with D unclear. The V gene lost 1 base and the J gene lost 1 base, with 8 bases spanning the gap. The CDR3 covers 14 residues. Per the germline V gene, CDR1 is MNHEY and CDR2 is SVGAGI. CDR3 nucleotides: TGTGCCAGCAGTTACTTGGGCAGATCCTACGAGCAGTACTTC. As protein: CASSYLGRSYEQYF.

This chain uses TRBV6-5 with TRBJ2-7; 7 positions agree with TRBD1. The CDR3 has 13 residues. Looked up from germline, CDR1 is MNHEY and CDR2 is SVGAGI. The V and J ends lost 9 bases and 3 bases, in that order; junction bases with no gene match: 8. The CDR3 reads CASRQGDRYEQYF. The CDR3 DNA sequence: TGTGCCAGTAGACAGGGCGACCGCTACGAGCAGTACTTC.

The chain uses TRBV4-2 and TRBJ2-3, with D unresolved. Germline loops: CDR1 LGHNA, CDR2 YNFKEQ. This CDR3 is built from 11 residues. The germline V and J ends were trimmed by 2 bases and 5 bases, with 2 bases remaining between them. As DNA, the CDR3 is TGTGCCAGCAGCCAACAAGATACGCAGTATTTT. Encoded protein: CASSQQDTQYF.

The CDR3 sequence is CSVTGTGMNTEAFF. CDR3 DNA: TGCAGCGTTACCGGGACAGGGATGAACACTGAAGCTTTCTTT. V usage is TRBV29-1 and J usage is TRBJ1-1; 9 bases map to TRBD1. The CDR3 has 14 amino acids. Germline V CDR1 and CDR2: SQVTM, ANQGSEA. J lost 0 bases, V lost 5 bases, and 4 bases had no gene match.

The chain uses TRBV13 and TRBJ2-7, with unresolved D. Germline assignment: CDR1 PRHDT and CDR2 FYEKMQ (reference sequence). This CDR3 has 15 residues. The V end was cut by 4 bases, the J end by 4 bases, with 17 bases between. The CDR3 nucleotides are TGTGCCAGCAGCTCTCTAAGTCGAAAAGAATACGAGCAGTACTTC. Encoded protein: CASSSLSRKEYEQYF.

The chain links TRBV29-1 to TRBJ2-7, with D tentatively TRBD2 (5 bases). Germline lookup yields CDR1 SQVTM and CDR2 ANQGSEA. V lost 7 bases to trimming and J lost 0 bases, with 13 bases between them. The CDR3 totals 13 residues. The chain's CDR3 is CSARGLSSYEQYF. The CDR3 nucleotides read TGCAGCGCTAGAGGGTTGAGCTCCTACGAGCAGTACTTC.

V and J are TRBV5-6 and TRBJ2-3; D might be TRBD1 (6 bases). The germline V gene encodes CDR1 SGHDT and CDR2 YYEEEE. Trimming removed 2 bases from V and 4 bases from J, with 8 bases in between. The CDR3 runs 13 residues. For the CDR3, the DNA is TGTGCCAGCAGCTTACAGGGTTCAGATACGCAGTATTTT. Translation: CASSLQGSDTQYF.

This clone has only a few counts. V is TRBV20-1 and J is TRBJ1-2; no reliable D call. The length of the CDR3 is 11 residues. Germline V gene lookup returns CDR1 DFQATT and CDR2 SNEGSKA (reference sequence). CDR3 nucleotide sequence: TGCAGCGGGGAGGGAGGCTATGGCTACACCTTC. Translating gives CSGEGGYGYTF.

This clone was detected a few times. The chain is built from TRBV10-3 and TRBJ1-4; D ambiguous. This CDR3 spans 13 amino acids. Germline CDR1 reads ENHRY; CDR2 reads SYGVKD. Trimming removed 0 bases at V and 6 bases at J, with 5 bases between. The CDR3 region is CAISESGDEKLFF. CDR3 DNA: TGTGCCATCAGTGAGTCCGGGGATGAAAAACTGTTTTTT.

J is TRBJ1-1 and V is TRBV15; D not certain. CDR1 is LNHNV, CDR2 YYDKDF, per germline (reference sequence). CDR3 length: 15 residues. Trimming took 0 bases from V and 1 from J, leaving 9 bases between them. DNA of the CDR3: TGTGCCACCAGCAGAGAGAGAACGGCGAACACTGAAGCTTTCTTT. As protein: CATSRERTANTEAFF.

This clone was detected a few times. The chain has TRBV20-1 and TRBJ2-7; D unclear. V lost 0 bases and J lost 2, with 2 bases in between. CDR3 size: 11 residues. CDR1 is DFQATT and CDR2 is SNEGSKA in the germline V gene (reference sequence). The chain's CDR3 is CSAREAYEQYF. CDR3 DNA sequence: TGCAGTGCTAGAGAAGCCTACGAGCAGTACTTC.

This chain links TRBV20-1 with TRBJ2-1, with D unresolved. From germline, CDR1 is DFQATT and CDR2 SNEGSKA (reference sequence). The CDR3 extends over 11 amino acids. V shed 3 bases and J shed 9 bases, with 9 bases lying between them. The CDR3 loop reads CSASVALEQFF. The CDR3 DNA reads TGCAGTGCTAGTGTTGCGCTTGAGCAGTTCTTC.

This clone was counted between two and nine times. In nucleotides, the CDR3 is TGCGCCAGCAGTCAGAGGGGGATGAGCTCCTACAATGAGCAGTTCTTC. Its protein product is CASSQRGMSSYNEQFF. The V and J genes are TRBV23-1 and TRBJ2-1; D may be TRBD1 (6 bases). TRBV23-1 is annotated as an ORF whose role is uncertain. Trimming removed 3 bases at V and 0 bases at J, with 12 bases between. The CDR3 runs to 16 residues.

This chain links TRBV11-2 with TRBJ2-3; D is ambiguous. The CDR3 runs to 12 residues. Per germline, CDR1 SGHAT and CDR2 FQNNGV. Trimming left V 4 bases short and J 4 bases short, with 6 bases between. CDR3 nucleotides: TGTGCCAGCAGCTCCATCGCAGATACGCAGTATTTT. Its protein product is CASSSIADTQYF.

This clone was seen only a few times. The chain carries TRBV5-1 and TRBJ2-2, with a possible D match to TRBD1 (6 bases). The CDR3 consists of 14 residues. Looked up from germline, CDR1 is SGHRS and CDR2 is YFSETQ. V was cut by 4 bases and J by 4 bases, with 11 bases left in between. CDR3 residues: CASSPNRVTGELFF. DNA for the CDR3: TGCGCCAGCAGCCCTAACAGGGTCACCGGGGAGCTGTTTTTT.

The chain employs TRBV7-2 and TRBJ2-7; 7 bases are shared with TRBD2. CDR1 SGHTA and CDR2 FQGNSA come from the germline V gene. Trimming removed 1 base from V and 6 bases from J; junction bases left unmatched: 3. This CDR3 comprises 13 residues. The CDR3: CASSLGPSGEQYF. As DNA, the CDR3 is TGTGCCAGCAGCTTAGGGCCTAGCGGCGAGCAGTACTTC. The whole variable domain, filled in from reference TRBV7-2 and TRBJ2-7, reads GAGVSQSPSNKVTEKGKDVELRCDPISGHTALYWYRQSLGQGLEFLIYFQGNSAPDKSGLPSDRFSAERTGGSVSTLTIQRTQQEDSAVYLCASSLGPSGEQYFGPGTRLTVT.

Only one count was recorded for this clone. The chain uses TRBV2 and TRBJ1-6; D not resolved. The V end lost 1 base, the J end lost 9 bases, and 10 bases lay between the germline ends. The CDR3 contains 14 residues. Germline V gene sequence: CDR1 SNHLY, CDR2 FYNNEI. This chain's CDR3 is CASSEEGRSSPLHF. The CDR3 DNA sequence: TGTGCCAGCAGTGAAGAAGGACGGTCTTCACCCCTCCACTTT.

V and J are TRBV4-3 and TRBJ1-4, with a weak D call TRBD1 (5 bases). Germline V gene sequence: CDR1 LGHNA, CDR2 YSLEER. The CDR3 covers 13 residues. The V end lost 0 bases, the J end lost 6 bases, and 5 bases lay between the germline ends. The CDR3 coding sequence is TGCGCCAGCAGCCAAGACAGGGATGAAAAACTGTTTTTT. Its protein is CASSQDRDEKLFF.

This clone occurred a few times. V usage is TRBV11-1 and J usage is TRBJ2-7, with unresolved D. Germline V CDR1 and CDR2: SGHAT, FQDESV (reference sequence). V was clipped by 5 bases and J by 1 base, with 12 bases between them. CDR3 length: 14 residues. This CDR3 reads CASSRTMGSYEQYF. CDR3 DNA sequence: TGTGCCAGCAGCCGCACTATGGGGTCCTACGAGCAGTACTTC.

This clone has just a few counts. V usage is TRBV30 and J usage is TRBJ2-3; D remains ambiguous. The CDR3 is 11 residues long. Trimming removed 1 base at V and 6 bases at J, with 5 bases between. The germline V gene encodes CDR1 GTSNPN and CDR2 SVGIG (reference sequence). The CDR3 loop is CAWSASDTQYF. For the CDR3, the DNA is TGTGCCTGGAGTGCTTCTGATACGCAGTATTTT.

Remarks on this clone: Different DNA sequences within this sample yield the same CDR3. The V call is TRBV18, the J call TRBJ2-5; weak D call: TRBD1 (5 bases). The germline V gene encodes CDR1 KGHSH and CDR2 LQKENI. This CDR3 is built from 13 residues. V was cut by 3 bases and J by 5 bases, with 10 bases left in between. The chain's CDR3 is CASSPQGGETQYF. The CDR3 DNA reads as TGTGCCAGCTCACCCCAGGGTGGGGAGACCCAGTACTTC. Drawing the rest from reference TRBV18 and TRBJ2-5, the complete variable domain is NAGVMQNPRHLVRRRGQEARLRCSPMKGHSHVYWYRQLPEEGLKFMVYLQKENIIDESGMPKERFSAEFPKEGPSILRIQQVVRGDSAAYFCASSPQGGETQYFGPGTRLLVL.